The 11 T cell receptor beta chains below were found in one sample sequenced in a study of blood T cell repertoires in COVID-19. Sequencing was performed with immunoSEQ multiplex PCR; in TCRdb, only in-frame clones are kept and a portion is missing. Here the sample spans 390,000 or so clones, around 87% being singletons. The specimen sequenced was peripheral blood. Every receptor here comes from a woman aged 30 to 39 with COVID-19, enrolled during active disease.

The rearrangement links TRBV10-3 to TRBJ2-2; 9 bases map to TRBD2. The V segment lost 6 bases and the J segment 6 bases; nucleotides outside the gene matches: 8. Germline CDR1 is ENHRY and CDR2 is SYGVKD. This CDR3 contains 15 residues. CDR3 coding DNA: TGTGCCATCAGCATTAGCGGGAGTCCCGCCGGGGAGCTGTTTTTT. Amino acid sequence: CAISISGSPAGELFF.

The rearrangement joins TRBV4-3 to TRBJ1-4, with 8 bases matching TRBD1. The CDR3 length is 15 residues. Germline trimming cut 4 bases from V and 8 bases from J; bases unmatched to any gene: 9. The germline CDR1 and CDR2 sequences are LGHNA and YSLEER. The CDR3 reads CASSRQTGVAEKLFF. The CDR3 region has the DNA TGCGCCAGCAGCCGGCAGACAGGGGTGGCCGAAAAACTGTTTTTT.

The chain joins TRBV28 to TRBJ1-4; D unresolved. The CDR3 has 15 residues. V gave up 5 bases and J gave up 5 bases, with 15 bases separating them. Germline V gene sequence: CDR1 MDHEN, CDR2 SYDVKM. The CDR3 protein is CASSPPTRANEKLFF. CDR3 DNA sequence: TGTGCCAGCAGTCCTCCCACGCGCGCCAATGAAAAACTGTTTTTT.

This clone was detected once. The chain carries TRBV30 and TRBJ1-2; D unclear. V lost 4 bases and J lost 3, with 9 bases in between. The CDR3 is 12 residues long. Germline assignment: CDR1 GTSNPN and CDR2 SVGIG (reference sequence). The CDR3 DNA reads as TGTGCCTGGATAGCCGGCCACTATGGCTACACCTTC. Residues: CAWIAGHYGYTF.

The CDR3: CASSPGTSGRPGYNEQFF. The DNA of the CDR3 is TGTGCCAGCAGCCCTGGGACTAGCGGGAGGCCTGGCTACAATGAGCAGTTCTTC. This chain links TRBV7-3 with TRBJ2-1; the match to TRBD2 covers 15 bases. The V and J ends lost 5 bases and 3 bases, in that order; junction bases with no gene match: 8. Looked up from germline, CDR1 is SGHTA and CDR2 is FQGTGA. CDR3 length: 18 residues.

The chain combines TRBV3-1 (or the pseudogene TRBV3-2) with TRBJ2-6; possible D gene TRBD1, 6 bases. Germline CDR1 and CDR2: LGHDT and YNNKEL (reference sequence). Trimming left V 4 bases short and J 2 bases short, with 9 bases between. The CDR3 spans 15 residues. For the CDR3, the DNA is TGTGCCAGCAGCCCTGGGGGCGCTGGGGCCAACGTCCTGACTTTC. Translation gives CASSPGGAGANVLTF.

The chain joins TRBV11-3 to TRBJ2-3; TRBD2 is a possible D gene (6 bases). The CDR3 is 13 amino acids. Per the germline V gene, CDR1 is SGHNT and CDR2 is YENEEA. V lost 5 bases to trimming and J lost 6 bases, with 12 bases between them. CDR3 region: CASSPAGRDTQYF. As DNA, the CDR3 is TGTGCCAGCAGCCCGGCGGGAAGGGATACGCAGTATTTT.

This rearrangement joins TRBV3-1 (or the pseudogene TRBV3-2) to TRBJ1-4; 7 bases match TRBD1. Trimming cost V 1 base and J 7 bases; bases outside gene matches: 6. The CDR3 length is 15 residues. In germline, CDR1 is LGHDT, CDR2 YNNKEL (reference sequence). CDR3 nucleotides: TGTGCCAGCAGCCAAGCACAGGGGTTCGCTGAAAAACTGTTTTTT. It codes for CASSQAQGFAEKLFF.

This chain connects TRBV2 to TRBJ2-7; TRBD1 matches 8 bases. The CDR3 is 14 residues long. The V segment lost 6 bases and the J segment 7 bases; nucleotides outside the gene matches: 11. The germline CDR1 and CDR2 sequences are SNHLY and FYNNEI. In DNA, the CDR3 is TGTGCCAGCAGGAAACAGGGGGATCGCGAAGAGCAGTACTTC. It is translated as CASRKQGDREEQYF.

The V gene is TRBV10-3, the J gene TRBJ1-5; 9 bases line up with TRBD1. V trimming: 8 bases; J trimming: 3 bases; junction bases outside the gene matches: 8. From germline, CDR1 is ENHRY and CDR2 SYGVKD. This CDR3 has 15 amino acids. The CDR3 DNA follows: TGTGCCATCGGTTGGACAGGGGATCCCAATCAGCCCCAGCATTTT. It encodes CAIGWTGDPNQPQHF.

The chain couples TRBV10-3 to TRBJ2-7, with 7 positions matching TRBD2. Trimming at V came to 10 bases and at J to 0 bases, leaving 12 bases not matched to a gene. This CDR3 region has 15 residues. Germline CDR1 ENHRY, CDR2 SYGVKD. The CDR3 loop reads CATNGGAGSSYEQYF. The CDR3 DNA sequence: TGTGCCACCAACGGAGGAGCGGGGAGCTCCTACGAGCAGTACTTC.